This T cell receptor beta chain was sequenced during a study of CD8+ T cells in alopecia areata. Treatment noted: oral pan-JAK inhibitor, 5-10 mg twice daily. V gave up 8 bases and J gave up 7 bases, with 12 bases separating them. Germline CDR1 reads MNHEY; CDR2 reads SVGAGI. This CDR3 contains 11 residues. Extracted RNA was reverse transcribed, and the resulting cDNA served as sequencing template. Using immunoSEQ multiplex PCR, the repertoire was profiled, and TCRdb retains in-frame clones only, with some absent. The table lists some 210,000 clones, roughly 66% of them singletons. The source of this sequence is a human donor with alopecia areata. The starting material was CD4+ T cells sorted from blood, obtained at week 44, from a patient treated with tofacitinib. This chain links TRBV6-5 with TRBJ2-7, with a tentative D call TRBD2 (6 bases). The CDR3 nucleotides read TGTGCCAGCGGGACTTCGCGGGAGCAGTACTTC. Translated: CASGTSREQYF.